The T cell receptor beta chain under discussion was sequenced for a study of cytomegalovirus exposure and HLA in healthy donors. Study summary: Across a few hundred genotyped donors, approximately 80% landed in the Caucasian-associated ancestry cluster. Whole-study results and caveats: One later analysis reportedly identified an Asian-associated ancestry cluster that showed fewer N-insertions than the roughly 670-donor mean. Indistinguishable V segments such as TRBV6-2 and TRBV6-3 were excluded.

This clone has just a few counts. The antigen remains undetermined. V lost 4 bases to trimming and J lost 1 base, with 17 bases between them. The CDR3 runs to 16 residues. CDR1 SGHRS and CDR2 YFSETQ come from the germline V gene. It was with 60 Vbeta and 13 Jbeta primers that the PCR ran. Per the study methods: In a later analysis, approximately 80 million unique TCR beta chains included roughly 11 million shared by two or more donors. Profiled with immunoSEQ multiplex PCR; TCRdb holds only in-frame clones, not every one. That table is the source of V, J and clone size, and D and trimming were worked out from the DNA. The data contain about 130,000 clones, over 70% of them seen just once; the ten biggest clones take up over 3%.

This clonotype was sampled from a middle-aged woman in good health and CMV-seronegative. Sequenced sample: PBMCs. V is TRBV5-1 and J is TRBJ1-1; no clear D. Here the CDR3 DNA reads TGCGCCAGCAGCGCCCCTCGTTCAGGTACGAACACTGAAGCTTTCTTT. Protein: CASSAPRSGTNTEAFF. The full variable domain, with the rest looked up from reference TRBV5-1 and TRBJ1-1, is KAGVTQTPRYLIKTRGQQVTLSCSPISGHRSVSWYQQTPGQGLQFLFEYFSETQRNKGNFPGRFSGRQFSNSRSEMNVSTLELGDSALYLCASSAPRSGTNTEAFFGQGTRLTVV.